This TCR beta chain derives from a study of monozygotic twins with inflammatory bowel disease. Study-wide points: A distinction between different T cell subtypes was not possible.

Input per TCR library consisted of about 3.5 ug of total RNA. TCRdb processed the 5' RACE reads again and assigns one entry to each CDR3 protein, with no DNA. Its clone listing holds 300,000 to 400,000 distinct CDR3 sequences. A remark on this clonotype: The antigen remains unidentified.

This TCR came from a human donor with ulcerative colitis or Crohn's disease, or a healthy co-twin of an affected twin (not recorded which). The sample was blood.

The CDR3 spells CASKPEGSYNSPLHF. The chain joins TRBV5-1 to TRBJ1-6. CDR1 and CDR2 from the germline V gene are SGHRS and YFSETQ. The CDR3 runs to 15 residues.